The next 16 T cell receptor beta chains were all read from a single sample in a study of T-cell reconstitution after alpha-beta-depleted transplantation in children. This sample's TCRbeta library carried unique molecular identifier barcodes. TCRdb reprocessed the PCR reads with MiXCR, giving one entry per CDR3 protein. This sample carries some 280,000 distinct CDR3 sequences, roughly 9.5% of them seen once, and the ten largest clones take about 9.5%. The sample here was PBMCs from the stem cell graft donor, taken from the stem cell graft. The receptors stem from a human donor who donated a stem cell graft to a child with SCID.

This chain connects TRBV20-1 to TRBJ2-1, with D hard to call. Trimming pared 3 bases from V and 3 bases from J, leaving 6 bases between. Per germline, CDR1 DFQATT and CDR2 SNEGSKA (reference sequence). This CDR3 region has 12 residues. The CDR3 sequence: CSASGLYNEQFF. The CDR3 DNA is TGCAGTGCTAGCGGCCTCTACAATGAGCAGTTCTTC.

At least ten counts were recorded for this clonotype. The chain carries TRBV5-1 and TRBJ2-1; D call uncertain. Per the germline V gene, CDR1 is SGHRS and CDR2 is YFSETQ. Between the trimmed V and J ends, which lost 0 bases and 8 bases, there was a span of 6 bases. This CDR3 has 12 residues. CDR3 region: CASSLDADEQFF. DNA for the CDR3: TGCGCCAGCAGCTTGGATGCGGATGAGCAGTTCTTC.

The chain's CDR3 is CASSEDRGLGGYTF. For the CDR3, the DNA is TGCGCCAGCAGCGAGGACAGGGGGCTGGGCGGCTACACCTTC. V and J are TRBV5-1 and TRBJ1-2; 11 bases map to TRBD1. Unmatched junction bases numbered 7, after V lost 4 bases and J lost 8 bases. CDR3 length equals 14 residues. Per germline, CDR1 SGHRS and CDR2 YFSETQ. Together with reference TRBV5-1 and TRBJ1-2, the CDR3 gives the full variable domain: KAGVTQTPRYLIKTRGQQVTLSCSPISGHRSVSWYQQTPGQGLQFLFEYFSETQRNKGNFPGRFSGRQFSNSRSEMNVSTLELGDSALYLCASSEDRGLGGYTFGSGTRLTVV.

The V and J genes are TRBV27 and TRBJ2-6; 7 nucleotides match TRBD2. Germline V gene sequence: CDR1 MNHEY, CDR2 SMNVEV (reference sequence). V gave up 6 bases and J gave up 0 bases; unmatched junction bases: 14. The CDR3 is made up of 19 amino acids. CDR3 residues: CASRGSGADSDSGANVLTF. CDR3 nucleotides: TGTGCCAGCAGAGGGAGCGGGGCCGATTCGGACTCTGGGGCCAACGTCCTGACTTTC.

This clonotype has ten or more counts. V is TRBV5-5 and J is TRBJ2-1, with D perhaps TRBD1 (5 bases). The ends were cut back, 0 bases at V and 1 base at J, with 14 bases in the middle. There are 17 residues in the CDR3. CDR1 and CDR2 (germline): SGHKS, YYEKEE (reference sequence). CDR3 region: CASSLDRYSLSYNEQFF. CDR3 in DNA: TGTGCCAGCAGCTTGGACAGGTACTCTCTATCCTACAATGAGCAGTTCTTC.

This clonotype was seen only a few times. The V call is TRBV11-2, the J call TRBJ2-5; maybe TRBD2 (5 bases). The V and J ends lost 5 bases and 2 bases respectively, with 15 bases between them. The CDR3 loop spans 15 amino acids. Germline lookup yields CDR1 SGHAT and CDR2 FQNNGV. CDR3 in DNA: TGTGCCAGCAGCCGCGGGTCACCAGTACAAGAGACCCAGTACTTC. Its protein product is CASSRGSPVQETQYF.

This clonotype was observed at least ten times. The chain couples TRBV5-1 to TRBJ2-2, with D possibly TRBD2 on 6 matching bases. The germline V and J ends were trimmed by 2 bases and 2 bases, with 10 bases remaining between them. CDR1 and CDR2 (germline): SGHRS, YFSETQ. The CDR3 has 15 residues. The CDR3 reads CASSFGDFNTGELFF. CDR3 in DNA: TGCGCCAGCAGCTTTGGGGACTTTAACACCGGGGAGCTGTTTTTT.

In this sample, this clonotype turned up a few times. This chain links TRBV6-1 with TRBJ2-5; no firm D call. This CDR3 has 15 residues. In germline, CDR1 is MNHNS, CDR2 SASEGT. Trimming removed 4 bases from V and 3 bases from J, with 15 bases in between. CDR3 sequence: CASSARGASEETQYF. For the CDR3, the DNA is TGTGCCAGCAGTGCTCGTGGAGCCTCTGAAGAGACCCAGTACTTC.

This clonotype was recorded at least ten times. The rearrangement uses TRBV15 and TRBJ2-1; 9 positions agree with TRBD2. CDR1 LNHNV and CDR2 YYDKDF come from the germline V gene (reference sequence). The CDR3 length is 16 residues. With 3 bases clipped from V and 1 base from J, the junction kept 4 bases outside the gene matches. CDR3 sequence: CATSSGTSRSYNEQFF. The CDR3 DNA reads as TGTGCCACCAGCAGCGGGACTAGCCGGTCCTACAATGAGCAGTTCTTC.

The chain recombines TRBV7-9 with TRBJ2-3, with 13 bases identical to TRBD2. The CDR3 totals 16 residues. CDR1 SEHNR and CDR2 FQNEAQ come from the germline V gene (reference sequence). J was trimmed by 6 bases and V by 5 bases; bases with no gene match: 8. CDR3 residues: CASSEGTSGVPDTQYF. The CDR3 region has the DNA TGTGCCAGCAGCGAAGGGACTAGCGGGGTCCCCGATACGCAGTATTTT.

This clonotype was seen a few times. The chain uses TRBV11-1 and TRBJ2-1; D remains ambiguous. This CDR3 contains 18 residues. Per the germline V gene, CDR1 is SGHAT and CDR2 is FQDESV (reference sequence). The germline V and J ends were trimmed by 5 bases and 0 bases, with 20 bases remaining between them. In nucleotides, the CDR3 is TGTGCCAGCAGCAATATCGGCTCTCAAACGAGCTCCTACAATGAGCAGTTCTTC. Amino acid sequence: CASSNIGSQTSSYNEQFF.

The chain couples TRBV12-3 or TRBV12-4 to TRBJ2-5; TRBD2 matches 11 bases. This CDR3 comprises 16 residues. V was clipped by 7 bases and J by 3 bases; unmatched bases: 10. CDR3 sequence reads: CASKTSGTSGKETQYF. The CDR3 DNA reads TGTGCCAGCAAAACCTCCGGGACTAGCGGAAAAGAGACCCAGTACTTC.

This chain links TRBV10-3 with TRBJ2-2; a weak D match, TRBD2 (5 bases). The CDR3 runs to 14 residues. Trimming shortened V by 6 bases and J by 2 bases, and 10 bases separated the two germline ends. The germline V gene has CDR1 ENHRY and CDR2 SYGVKD. CDR3 DNA sequence: TGTGCCATCAGACCCGGGGTCAACACCGGGGAGCTGTTTTTT. Residues: CAIRPGVNTGELFF.

This clonotype has a handful of counts. The V call is TRBV5-1, the J call TRBJ2-7; 7 bases align to TRBD1. V shed 5 bases and J 0 bases; nucleotides not matched to a gene: 8. The CDR3 totals 15 residues. In germline, CDR1 is SGHRS, CDR2 YFSETQ. The CDR3 DNA is TGCGCCAGCAGAGCTGGGCAGGGGGTCTCCTACGAGCAGTACTTC. Translated: CASRAGQGVSYEQYF. The variable domain in full, completed from reference TRBV5-1 and TRBJ2-7, reads KAGVTQTPRYLIKTRGQQVTLSCSPISGHRSVSWYQQTPGQGLQFLFEYFSETQRNKGNFPGRFSGRQFSNSRSEMNVSTLELGDSALYLCASRAGQGVSYEQYFGPGTRLTVT.

This clonotype was counted a few times. The chain carries TRBV11-2 and TRBJ1-5; D is unresolved. The CDR3 contains 13 residues. CDR1 and CDR2 (germline): SGHAT, FQNNGV. The V and J ends lost 5 bases and 2 bases respectively, with 7 bases between them. Here the CDR3 reads CASSPSRNQPQHF. CDR3 DNA sequence: TGTGCCAGCAGCCCTAGTCGCAATCAGCCCCAGCATTTT. The whole variable domain, filled in from reference TRBV11-2 and TRBJ1-5, reads EAGVAQSPRYKIIEKRQSVAFWCNPISGHATLYWYQQILGQGPKLLIQFQNNGVVDDSQLPKDRFSAERLKGVDSTLKIQPAKLEDSAVYLCASSPSRNQPQHFGDGTRLSIL.

A few counts support this clonotype. The V gene is TRBV10-2, the J gene TRBJ2-7; 11 nucleotides align to TRBD2. After removal of 3 bases from V and 4 bases from J, the junction contained 5 bases not matched to a gene. The CDR3 is made up of 15 amino acids. The V gene's germline CDR1 is WSHSY and CDR2 SAAADI. The CDR3 loop reads CASSEIAGGLYEQYF. CDR3 sequence (DNA): TGCGCCAGCAGTGAAATAGCGGGGGGGTTATACGAGCAGTACTTC.